This TCR beta chain was recovered during a study of regulatory T cells in long-lasting Graves disease. Construction of TCR beta libraries relied on iRepertoire HTBI primers and on Arm-PCR targeting CDR3 regions. TCRdb processed the multiplex PCR reads anew with MiXCR; each CDR3 protein has one entry. The table includes around 500,000 distinct CDR3 sequences, approximately 12% detected once. As to time point: newly diagnosed GD, antithyroid drugs for less than 3 months. The TCR library used RNA extracted from PBMCs. Diagnosing Graves' disease relied on the American Thyroid Association guidelines. This clonotype was observed a handful of times. Germline V lookup: CDR1 SGDLS, CDR2 YYNGEE. V was pared by 3 bases and J by 3 bases, with 3 bases of the junction left unmatched. CDR3 size: 13 residues. This sample was shared with a second study, whose subject was T cells in Graves' hyperthyroidism and ophthalmopathy. From that paper: A 13 V-J model separated ophthalmopathy from stable hyperthyroidism.

This sequence originates from a man aged 30 to 45 with Graves disease. V and J are TRBV9 and TRBJ2-7; 7 positions agree with TRBD1. The source material was peripheral blood mononuclear cells (PBMCs), sampled at new diagnosis, from a patient treated with antithyroid drugs. DNA for the CDR3: TGTGCCAGCAGCGAGGGACAGCTCTACGAGCAGTACTTC. Amino acids: CASSEGQLYEQYF.